This T cell receptor (beta chain) was recovered during a study of T-cell memory formation after mild COVID-19. Study summary: Clusters were largely donor specific. Study-wide findings and caveats: Among contracting clones, CD4+ were mainly CM/EM and CD8+ enriched in EMRA.

Amplification by 5'RACE using constant-segment primers produced TCR alpha and TCR beta cDNA libraries that carried sample barcodes and UMIs. Using its own MiXCR run on the 5' RACE reads, TCRdb lists one record per CDR3 protein. This sample has 400,000 or so distinct CDR3 sequences, with around 19% found just once. This CDR3 contains 10 residues. Trimming took off 7 bases at V and 5 bases at J, with 6 bases between the two ends. In germline, CDR1 is DFQATT, CDR2 SNEGSKA (reference sequence). This clonotype showed up just a few times. Its antigen is not known. This chain joins TRBV20-1 and TRBJ2-1; D gene unclear. The TCR sequence derives from an adult woman who had mild COVID-19 (a few samples of this study predate the infection). Cell type and time point are not known. The sequenced sample was PBMCs or a T cell subset sorted from them (not recorded which). The CDR3 here is CSEGNNEQFF. The CDR3 nucleotides read TGCAGTGAAGGGAACAATGAGCAGTTCTTC.